Listed below are T cell receptor beta chains from one sample, sequenced in a study of shared clonotypes between healthy human individuals. Assay: immunoSEQ multiplex PCR; the TCRdb copy retains only in-frame clones and omits some. The sample carries about 1.5 million clones, 95% to 99% recorded once. Material: naive CD4+ T cells sorted from blood. The receptors originated from a man aged 25 to 45 in good health. Both conserved end residues are part of each CDR3. The order of the fields is CDR3 DNA, CDR3 protein, J gene, D gene, CDR3 length, clone size, V gene. The D gene is left open where the match is weak. Where a row states a size, it is once, few, many or the class of an expanded clone; other rows omit it.

DNA: TGTGCCATCAGGGAGACACCGGGAGCCACTAACACTGAAGCTTTCTTT
CDR3: CAIRETPGATNTEAFF
J: TRBJ1-1
D: -
length: 16
size: -
V: TRBV10-3

DNA: TGTGCCAGCAGCTTATTTGCGGGAGTCGAGACCCAGTACTTC
CDR3: CASSLFAGVETQYF
J: TRBJ2-5
D: TRBD2
length: 14
size: -
V: TRBV7-2

DNA: TGTGCCAGCAGTGAAGCGCGGGGAATTAATCAGCCCCAGCATTTT
CDR3: CASSEARGINQPQHF
J: TRBJ1-5
D: -
length: 15
size: -
V: TRBV6-1

DNA: TGTGCCAGCAGCTTGGGGGGACAGAACTATGGCTACACCTTC
CDR3: CASSLGGQNYGYTF
J: TRBJ1-2
D: TRBD1
length: 14
size: -
V: TRBV5-5

DNA: TGTGCCAGCAGGCCTCGACAGGGGGCGGACGAGCAGTACTTC
CDR3: CASRPRQGADEQYF
J: TRBJ2-7
D: TRBD1
length: 14
size: -
V: TRBV28

DNA: TGTGCCACTCGAAACAACTGGGGACAGGGGGAATACACCGGGGAGCTGTTTTTT
CDR3: CATRNNWGQGEYTGELFF
J: TRBJ2-2
D: TRBD1
length: 18
size: -
V: TRBV10-3

DNA: TGTGCCAGCAGTTTTGTAGGTAGGGGCTATGGCTACACCTTC
CDR3: CASSFVGRGYGYTF
J: TRBJ1-2
D: -
length: 14
size: -
V: TRBV27

DNA: TGTGCCAGCAGCCACTACGGGACAGGCACCTTCAATCAGCCCCAGCATTTT
CDR3: CASSHYGTGTFNQPQHF
J: TRBJ1-5
D: TRBD1
length: 17
size: -
V: TRBV5-8

DNA: TGCGCCAGCAGCCCCCCTAGCGGGAGGTTCACAGATACGCAGTATTTT
CDR3: CASSPPSGRFTDTQYF
J: TRBJ2-3
D: TRBD2
length: 16
size: -
V: TRBV5-1

DNA: TGTGCCAGCAGTAGGACAGGGAACACCGGGGAGCTGTTTTTT
CDR3: CASSRTGNTGELFF
J: TRBJ2-2
D: TRBD1
length: 14
size: -
V: TRBV28

DNA: TGTGCCAGCAGCTCGGGGAGGCAGTCTAATGAAAAACTGTTTTTT
CDR3: CASSSGRQSNEKLFF
J: TRBJ1-4
D: -
length: 15
size: -
V: TRBV7-9

DNA: TGTGCCATCAGTTCCCGGGGGACAGGGTGGGACAAGGATACGCAGTATTTT
CDR3: CAISSRGTGWDKDTQYF
J: TRBJ2-3
D: TRBD1
length: 17
size: -
V: TRBV10-3

DNA: TGTGCCAGCAGCTTGCCCGAGCAAGAGACCCAGTACTTC
CDR3: CASSLPEQETQYF
J: TRBJ2-5
D: -
length: 13
size: -
V: TRBV5-4

DNA: TGCGCCAGCAGGGGACTAGCGGGGTCCACAGATACGCAGTATTTT
CDR3: CASRGLAGSTDTQYF
J: TRBJ2-3
D: TRBD2
length: 15
size: -
V: TRBV5-1

DNA: TGTGCCAGCAGTGAAGTAGGGGATACGCAGTATTTT
CDR3: CASSEVGDTQYF
J: TRBJ2-3
D: -
length: 12
size: -
V: TRBV28

DNA: TGCGCCAGCACTGAACGTAGGGAGCTGTTTTTT
CDR3: CASTERRELFF
J: TRBJ2-2
D: -
length: 11
size: -
V: TRBV10-2

DNA: TGTGCCAGCAGTGGCACTATTGATAGCAATCAGCCCCAGCATTTT
CDR3: CASSGTIDSNQPQHF
J: TRBJ1-5
D: -
length: 15
size: -
V: TRBV6-1

DNA: TGTGCCATCAGTGATAGCGGGACGGCCTACGAGCAGTACTTC
CDR3: CAISDSGTAYEQYF
J: TRBJ2-7
D: TRBD2
length: 14
size: once
V: TRBV10-3